The entry below gives a single T cell receptor (beta chain) sequence along with its context. Researchers ran the PCR with 60 Vbeta and 13 Jbeta primers. Repertoires were generated with immunoSEQ multiplex PCR, while TCRdb's copy carries only in-frame clones and drops some. This sample has tens of thousands of clones, with around three quarters found just once. The V gene's germline CDR1 is SGHTA and CDR2 FQGNSA. V was pared by 5 bases and J by 7 bases, with 20 bases between. The CDR3 loop spans 16 amino acids. This record belongs to a study of cytomegalovirus exposure and HLA in healthy donors. The chain uses TRBV7-2 and TRBJ2-2; possibly TRBD1 for D (8 bases). The source is a man aged 55 to 70 in good health and CMV-seronegative. Sequencing was performed on PBMCs. For the CDR3, the DNA is TGTGCCAGCAGCCAGCGGACAGGGAGGGGGGTCGGGGAGCTGTTTTTT. It yields the protein CASSQRTGRGVGELFF.